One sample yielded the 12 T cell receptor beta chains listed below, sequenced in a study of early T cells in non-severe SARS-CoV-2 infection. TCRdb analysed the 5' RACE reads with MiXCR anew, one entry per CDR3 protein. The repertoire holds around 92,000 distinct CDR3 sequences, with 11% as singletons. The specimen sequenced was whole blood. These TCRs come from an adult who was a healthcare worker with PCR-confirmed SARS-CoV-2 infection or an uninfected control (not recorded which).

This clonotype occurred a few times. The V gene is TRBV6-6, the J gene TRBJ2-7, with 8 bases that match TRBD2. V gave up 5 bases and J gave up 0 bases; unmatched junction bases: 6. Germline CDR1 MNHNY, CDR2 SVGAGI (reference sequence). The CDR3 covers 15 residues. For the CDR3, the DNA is TGTGCCAGCAGTCCTGTAGCGGGAAGCTCCTACGAGCAGTACTTC. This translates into CASSPVAGSSYEQYF.

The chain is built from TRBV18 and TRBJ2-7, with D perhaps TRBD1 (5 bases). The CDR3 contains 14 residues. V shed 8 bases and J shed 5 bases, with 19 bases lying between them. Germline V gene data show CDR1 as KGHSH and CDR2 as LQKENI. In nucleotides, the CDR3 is TGTGCCAGCAGGCCAAGGGGCGATATCGACGAGCAGTACTTC. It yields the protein CASRPRGDIDEQYF. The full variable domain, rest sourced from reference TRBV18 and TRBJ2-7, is NAGVMQNPRHLVRRRGQEARLRCSPMKGHSHVYWYRQLPEEGLKFMVYLQKENIIDESGMPKERFSAEFPKEGPSILRIQQVVRGDSAAYFCASRPRGDIDEQYFGPGTRLTVT.

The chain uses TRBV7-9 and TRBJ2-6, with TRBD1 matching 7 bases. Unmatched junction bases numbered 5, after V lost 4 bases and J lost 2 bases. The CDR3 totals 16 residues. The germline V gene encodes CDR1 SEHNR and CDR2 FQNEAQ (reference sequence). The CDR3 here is CASSSTGIPGANVLTF. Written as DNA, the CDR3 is TGTGCCAGCAGCTCGACAGGGATCCCTGGGGCCAACGTCCTGACTTTC.

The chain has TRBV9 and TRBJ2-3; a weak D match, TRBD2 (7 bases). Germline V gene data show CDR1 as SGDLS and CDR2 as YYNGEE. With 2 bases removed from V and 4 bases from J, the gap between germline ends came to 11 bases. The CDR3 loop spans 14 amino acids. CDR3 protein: CASSVEGGSDTQYF. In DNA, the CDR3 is TGTGCCAGCAGCGTCGAGGGGGGGTCAGATACGCAGTATTTT.

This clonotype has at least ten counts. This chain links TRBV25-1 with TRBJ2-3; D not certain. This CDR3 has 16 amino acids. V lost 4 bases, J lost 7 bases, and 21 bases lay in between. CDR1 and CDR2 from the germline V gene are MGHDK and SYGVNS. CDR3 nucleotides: TGTGCCAGCAGTGGGGCTCTCGGCGGCATGGCTAATACGCAGTATTTT. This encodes CASSGALGGMANTQYF.

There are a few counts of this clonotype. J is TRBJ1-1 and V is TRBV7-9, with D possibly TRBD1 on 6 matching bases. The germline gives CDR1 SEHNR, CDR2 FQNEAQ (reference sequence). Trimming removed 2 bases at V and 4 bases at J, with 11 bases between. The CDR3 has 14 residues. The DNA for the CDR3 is TGTGCCAGCAGCTTACGGGGGCGATCCACTGAAGCTTTCTTT. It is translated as CASSLRGRSTEAFF. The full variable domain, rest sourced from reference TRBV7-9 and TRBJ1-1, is DTGVSQNPRHKITKRGQNVTFRCDPISEHNRLYWYRQTLGQGPEFLTYFQNEAQLEKSRLLSDRFSAERPKGSFSTLEIQRTEQGDSAMYLCASSLRGRSTEAFFGQGTRLTVV.

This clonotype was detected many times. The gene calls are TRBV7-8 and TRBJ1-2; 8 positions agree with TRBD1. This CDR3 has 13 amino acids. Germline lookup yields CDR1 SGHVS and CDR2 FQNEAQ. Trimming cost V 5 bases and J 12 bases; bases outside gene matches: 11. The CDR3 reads CASSATQGVRNTF. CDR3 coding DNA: TGTGCCAGCAGCGCAACACAGGGGGTACGAAACACCTTC.

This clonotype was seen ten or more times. The CDR3 sequence is CASSRNTEAFF. The CDR3 DNA reads TGTGCCAGCAGCCGAAACACTGAAGCTTTCTTT. This chain uses TRBV5-6 with TRBJ1-1; no reliable D call. CDR1 SGHDT and CDR2 YYEEEE come from the germline V gene. This CDR3 has 11 amino acids. V shed 4 bases and J shed 2 bases, with 3 bases lying between them.

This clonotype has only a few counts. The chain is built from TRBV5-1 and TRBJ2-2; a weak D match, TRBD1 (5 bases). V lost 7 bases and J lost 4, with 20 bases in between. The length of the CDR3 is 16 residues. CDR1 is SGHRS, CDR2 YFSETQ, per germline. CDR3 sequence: CASSVTGSSGTGELFF. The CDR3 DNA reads TGCGCCAGCTCGGTAACAGGTTCTTCTGGCACCGGGGAGCTGTTTTTT.

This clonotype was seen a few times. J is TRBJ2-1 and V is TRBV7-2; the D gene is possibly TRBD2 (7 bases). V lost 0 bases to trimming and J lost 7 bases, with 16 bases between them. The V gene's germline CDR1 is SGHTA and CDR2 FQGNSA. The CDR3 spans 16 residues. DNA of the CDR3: TGTGCCAGCAGCTTAGCGGGGGGGCTTTCGAGAAATGAGCAGTTCTTC. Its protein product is CASSLAGGLSRNEQFF.

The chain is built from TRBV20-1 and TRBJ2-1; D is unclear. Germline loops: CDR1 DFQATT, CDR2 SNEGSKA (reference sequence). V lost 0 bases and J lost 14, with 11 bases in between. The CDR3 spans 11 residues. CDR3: CSARDAIGKFF. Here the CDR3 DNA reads TGCAGTGCTAGAGATGCAATCGGCAAGTTCTTC.

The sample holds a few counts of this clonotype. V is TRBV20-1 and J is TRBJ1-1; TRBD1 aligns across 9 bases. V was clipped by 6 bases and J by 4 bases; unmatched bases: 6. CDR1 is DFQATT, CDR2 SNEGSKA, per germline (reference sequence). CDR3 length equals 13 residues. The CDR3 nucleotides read TGCAGTGCCTCTCGGACAGGGGCCACTGAAGCTTTCTTT. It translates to CSASRTGATEAFF.